Sequencing of this T cell receptor (beta chain) was carried out in a study of cytomegalovirus exposure and HLA in healthy donors. Points from the study as a whole: Reportedly, a later analysis found an Asian-associated ancestry cluster had fewer N-insertions than the roughly 670-donor mean.

This CDR3 is 14 amino acids long. Germline assignment: CDR1 SGHNT and CDR2 YYREEE (reference sequence). Trimming shortened V by 4 bases and J by 5 bases, and 15 bases separated the two germline ends. On this clone: Its target is not known.

PCR was performed using 60 Vbeta and 13 Jbeta primers. Profiled with immunoSEQ multiplex PCR; TCRdb holds only in-frame clones, not every one. The table includes 200,000 to 250,000 clones, around four fifths detected once. The TCR sequence derives from a male donor in good health and CMV-seronegative. The specimen was PBMCs. The chain uses TRBV5-4 and TRBJ1-2, with D maybe TRBD1 (6 bases). CDR3 DNA: TGTGCCAGCAGCGCCACAGGGTCTAGGTATGGCTACACCTTC. As protein: CASSATGSRYGYTF.